This TCR beta chain was recorded in a study of CD8 T cells in Susac syndrome. Overall study results and limits: By the study's own acknowledgment, its TCR sequencing and HLA analysis included relatively few individuals.

The TEMRA cells underwent FACS enrichment, while the CD8+ and CD4+ T cells underwent negative isolation. Germline V gives CDR1 SQVTM, CDR2 ANQGSEA. This CDR3 region has 16 residues. V was cut by 1 base and J by 5 bases, with 20 bases left in between. Regarding this clonotype: The target antigen is unknown.

The RNA input was roughly 0.45 to 1 ug, and it was reverse transcribed with random hexamers. TCR beta CDR3 was amplified by immunoSEQ multiplex PCR. This amplification extended across 54 Vbeta and 13 Jbeta segments. TCRdb reprocessed the immunoSEQ multiplex PCR reads via MiXCR and lists one record per CDR3 protein. The sample records about 200,000 distinct CDR3 sequences, roughly 95% being singletons. Input material: CD4+ T cells from PBMCs. The chain joins TRBV29-1 to TRBJ2-5, with D tentatively TRBD1 or TRBD2 (6 bases each). This TCR derives from a human donor with multiple sclerosis. CDR3 sequence: CSVEGPGGGRRETQYF. Written as DNA, the CDR3 is TGCAGCGTTGAAGGACCCGGAGGGGGGCGGAGGGAGACCCAGTACTTC.